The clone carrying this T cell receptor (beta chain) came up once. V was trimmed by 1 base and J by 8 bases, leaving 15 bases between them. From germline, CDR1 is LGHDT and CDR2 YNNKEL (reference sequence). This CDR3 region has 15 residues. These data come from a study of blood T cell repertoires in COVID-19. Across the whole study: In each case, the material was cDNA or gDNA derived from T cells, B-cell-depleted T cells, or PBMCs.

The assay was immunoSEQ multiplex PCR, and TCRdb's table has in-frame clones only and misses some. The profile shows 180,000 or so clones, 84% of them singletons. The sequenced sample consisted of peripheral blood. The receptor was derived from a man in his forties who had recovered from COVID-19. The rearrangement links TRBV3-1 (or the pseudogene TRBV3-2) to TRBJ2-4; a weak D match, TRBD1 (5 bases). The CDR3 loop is CASSQVESGWDIQYF. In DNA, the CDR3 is TGTGCCAGCAGCCAAGTTGAGTCAGGGTGGGACATTCAGTACTTC.